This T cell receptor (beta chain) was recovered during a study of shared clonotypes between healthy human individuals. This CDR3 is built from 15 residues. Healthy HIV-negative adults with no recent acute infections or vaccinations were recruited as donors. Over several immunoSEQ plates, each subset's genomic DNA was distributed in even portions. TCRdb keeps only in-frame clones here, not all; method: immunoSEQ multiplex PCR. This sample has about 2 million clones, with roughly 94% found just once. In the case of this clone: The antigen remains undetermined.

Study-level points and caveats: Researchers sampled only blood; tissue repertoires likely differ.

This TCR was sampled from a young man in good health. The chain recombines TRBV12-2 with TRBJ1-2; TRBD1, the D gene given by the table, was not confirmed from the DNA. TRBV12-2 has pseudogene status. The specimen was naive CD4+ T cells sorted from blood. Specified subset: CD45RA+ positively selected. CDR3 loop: CASREGHLDNYGYTF. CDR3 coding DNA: TGTGCAAGTCGAGAGGGACACCTTGATAACTATGGCTACACCTTC.